Presented here are 3 T cell receptor beta chains from one specimen sequenced in a study of blood T cells in healthy people across ages. The use of a sample-barcoded 5' primer and a J-beta primer mix characterized a second PCR of about 7 to 12 cycles. MiXCR, run by TCRdb on the 5' RACE reads, gives a single entry per CDR3 protein. The data show roughly 1,500,000 distinct CDR3 sequences, around 39% seen once. The sequencing sample was made of blood. The receptors shown here come from a young woman in good health.

The chain has TRBV6-6 and TRBJ1-2; 7 nucleotides agree with TRBD1. This CDR3 comprises 14 residues. The trim removed 7 bases at V and 4 bases at J, leaving 9 bases unmatched. Germline V gene data show CDR1 as MNHNY and CDR2 as SVGAGI (reference sequence). DNA for the CDR3: TGTGCCAGCACTGACAGGGTTAGACTCTATGGCTACACCTTC. Translated: CASTDRVRLYGYTF.

The chain joins TRBV7-9 to TRBJ2-6; D is undetermined. Germline CDR1 is SEHNR and CDR2 is FQNEAQ (reference sequence). The CDR3 spans 13 residues. The germline V and J ends were trimmed by 6 bases and 6 bases, with 9 bases remaining between them. The CDR3 sequence is CASSLTEANVLTF. DNA for the CDR3: TGTGCCAGCAGTCTCACCGAGGCCAACGTCCTGACTTTC.

The rearrangement uses TRBV5-1 and TRBJ2-1; 7 nucleotides line up with TRBD2. CDR3 length equals 14 residues. Germline CDR1 reads SGHRS; CDR2 reads YFSETQ. J gave up 0 bases and V 7 bases, and 4 bases lay outside the gene matches. This CDR3 reads CASRSGISYNEQFF. DNA for the CDR3: TGCGCCAGCCGGAGCGGGATCTCCTACAATGAGCAGTTCTTC.